This T cell receptor (beta chain) emerged from a study of T cell repertoires in aging, cancer and after chemotherapy. A mixed TRB-A/B primer pool amplified rearranged TRB by multiplex touch-down PCR. TCRdb reprocessed the multiplex PCR reads with MiXCR, giving one entry per CDR3 protein. The table records 7,000 to 9,000 distinct CDR3 sequences, roughly two fifths of them present only once. Peripheral blood genomic DNA, not sorted cells or RNA, was the template. Germline V gene lookup returns CDR1 MNHEY and CDR2 SMNVEV (reference sequence). This CDR3 is built from 12 residues. V shed 5 bases and J shed 6 bases, with 9 bases lying between them.

The clonotype originates from a human donor with a solid tumor. Sequenced sample: blood. The rearrangement links TRBV27 to TRBJ2-3; tentatively, D is TRBD1 (6 bases). The CDR3 is CASSTGSDTQYF. CDR3 DNA: TGTGCCAGCAGTACAGGGTCCGATACGCAGTATTTT.